The rows below give T cell receptor beta chains drawn from one sample of a study of blood T cells in healthy people across ages. TCRdb itself ran the 5' RACE reads through MiXCR, one entry per CDR3 protein. The table includes roughly 1,700,000 distinct CDR3 sequences, roughly 27% detected once. The sample taken for sequencing was blood. The receptors were gathered from a woman between 25 and 40 years old in good health. The CDR3 runs from the conserved cysteine through the conserved F or W. D genes are given only for firm matches. Size is omitted from some rows. Given values are once, few, many or a class for expanded clones.

v_call	clone_size	d_call	j_call	cdr3_aa	cdr3_nt
TRBV5-1	NA	NA	TRBJ2-1	CVSSLGGGLYNEQFF	TGCGTCAGCAGCTTGGGTGGGGGCCTCTACAATGAGCAGTTCTTC
TRBV7-2	few	NA	TRBJ1-2	CASSQMAGGRGYTF	TGTGCCAGCAGCCAGATGGCTGGGGGAAGGGGCTACACCTTC
TRBV7-6	few	TRBD1	TRBJ2-2	CASSMGQGNTGELFF	TGTGCCAGCAGCATGGGACAGGGGAACACCGGGGAGCTGTTTTTT
TRBV19	NA	NA	TRBJ2-5	CASSIETGRETQYF	TGTGCCAGTAGTATAGAGACAGGCCGGGAGACCCAGTACTTC
TRBV2	few	NA	TRBJ1-1	CASMAGGTEAFF	TGTGCCAGCATGGCGGGGGGCACTGAAGCTTTCTTT
TRBV12-3/TRBV12-4	NA	NA	TRBJ1-5	CASTPGRINQPQHF	TGTGCCAGCACCCCGGGACGGATCAATCAGCCCCAGCATTTT
TRBV14	NA	TRBD1	TRBJ1-1	CASSPTYPGTGVEAFF	TGTGCCAGCAGCCCAACGTATCCCGGGACAGGGGTTGAAGCTTTCTTT
TRBV2	NA	NA	TRBJ2-2	CASSDSVAGELFF	TGTGCCAGCAGTGACTCGGTGGCCGGGGAGCTGTTTTTT
TRBV15	once	TRBD1	TRBJ2-7	CATSGMTGDYEQYF	TGTGCCACCAGTGGGATGACAGGGGACTACGAGCAGTACTTC
TRBV5-1	few	NA	TRBJ2-5	CASSPRGATEETQYF	TGCGCCAGCAGCCCTCGAGGGGCAACGGAAGAGACCCAGTACTTC
TRBV15	NA	NA	TRBJ1-2	CATSRDFRPSGDGYTF	TGTGCCACCAGCAGAGATTTTCGTCCATCTGGCGATGGCTACACCTTC
TRBV29-1	many	TRBD2	TRBJ2-7	CSVPGGYATPYEQYF	TGCAGCGTTCCCGGGGGGTACGCCACCCCCTACGAGCAGTACTTC
TRBV29-1	NA	NA	TRBJ1-1	CSVERPTEAFF	TGCAGCGTTGAACGGCCTACGGAAGCTTTCTTT
TRBV6-5	few	NA	TRBJ1-4	CASSYSGGLVEKLFF	TGTGCCAGCAGTTACTCCGGGGGTCTGGTGGAAAAACTGTTTTTT
TRBV7-9	few	TRBD2	TRBJ2-1	CANSLRVAGGILNEQFF	TGTGCCAACAGCCTAAGAGTAGCGGGGGGGATTCTCAATGAGCAGTTCTTC
TRBV28	NA	TRBD1	TRBJ2-7	CASHGGQSYEQYF	TGTGCCAGCCATGGGGGACAGTCGTACGAGCAGTACTTC
TRBV12-3/TRBV12-4	many	NA	TRBJ1-2	CASSLSLGGGYGYTF	TGTGCCAGCAGTTTGTCCCTAGGAGGGGGCTATGGCTACACCTTC
TRBV3-1	few	NA	TRBJ2-5	CASSQRSVETQYF	TGTGCCAGCAGCCAGAGAAGCGTTGAGACCCAGTACTTC
TRBV5-1	once	NA	TRBJ1-1	CASSTSGLMNTEAFF	TGCGCCAGCAGCACCTCGGGACTCATGAACACTGAAGCTTTCTTT
TRBV7-2	NA	NA	TRBJ2-5	CASRDLGRVVKETQYF	TGTGCCAGCAGGGATCTCGGCAGGGTGGTTAAAGAGACCCAGTACTTC
TRBV7-2	NA	NA	TRBJ2-5	CASSLASAGRETQYF	TGTGCCAGCAGCTTAGCGTCGGCGGGGAGGGAGACCCAGTACTTC
TRBV30	NA	NA	TRBJ2-5	CAWSLFRETQYF	TGTGCCTGGAGCCTTTTCCGGGAGACCCAGTACTTC
TRBV5-1	many	TRBD2	TRBJ2-7	CASSKGLPYEQYF	TGCGCCAGCAGCAAGGGACTACCCTACGAGCAGTACTTC
TRBV5-1	NA	NA	TRBJ1-2	CASSSGQAGDGYTF	TGCGCCAGCAGCTCTGGACAAGCTGGGGATGGCTACACCTTC
TRBV6-5	NA	TRBD1	TRBJ1-6	CASSSNRDRGSPLHF	TGTGCCAGCAGTTCCAACCGGGACAGGGGTTCACCCCTCCACTTT
TRBV13	few	TRBD2	TRBJ2-4	CASEIRRSGGREGAKNIQYF	TGTGCCAGCGAAATCCGGCGCAGCGGGGGGCGTGAGGGAGCCAAAAACATTCAGTACTTC
TRBV28	few	NA	TRBJ2-3	CAVGGKGDTGTQYF	TGTGCCGTGGGGGGAAAGGGCGACACAGGTACGCAGTATTTT
TRBV5-1	few	TRBD1	TRBJ2-4	CASSLESGGLNIQYF	TGCGCCAGCAGCTTGGAATCAGGGGGCCTAAACATTCAGTACTTC
TRBV5-1	NA	NA	TRBJ2-3	CASTYLGADTQYF	TGCGCCAGCACCTACCTCGGCGCAGATACGCAGTATTTT
TRBV20-1	NA	TRBD2	TRBJ2-4	CSARLAGGRAKNIQYF	TGCAGTGCAAGACTAGCGGGAGGCCGAGCCAAAAACATTCAGTACTTC
TRBV29-1	few	TRBD1	TRBJ1-4	CSAGQGETNEKLFF	TGCAGCGCTGGACAGGGGGAAACTAATGAAAAACTGTTTTTT
TRBV27	many	TRBD1	TRBJ1-2	CASSPMTGIVEIYGYTF	TGTGCCAGCAGTCCGATGACAGGGATTGTCGAAATTTATGGCTACACCTTC
TRBV6-6	NA	TRBD1	TRBJ2-1	CASSYSGTGRINEQFF	TGTGCCAGCAGTTACTCAGGGACAGGGAGGATCAATGAGCAGTTCTTC
TRBV7-6	NA	NA	TRBJ2-1	CAGSLVLASEQFF	TGTGCCGGCAGCTTAGTGCTAGCTAGTGAGCAGTTCTTC
TRBV13	few	TRBD1	TRBJ2-5	CASSSIRGRKTQYF	TGTGCCAGCAGCTCTATCAGGGGGCGGAAGACCCAGTACTTC
TRBV29-1	many	NA	TRBJ2-7	CSVDVGPTEQYF	TGCAGCGTTGATGTCGGTCCTACCGAGCAGTACTTC
TRBV5-1	NA	NA	TRBJ2-5	CASSGGHTQETQYF	TGCGCCAGCAGCGGGGGCCACACGCAGGAGACCCAGTACTTC
TRBV20-1	NA	NA	TRBJ2-3	CSALLPRDTQYF	TGCAGTGCCTTACTGCCTAGGGATACGCAGTATTTT
TRBV2	many	TRBD1	TRBJ2-4	CASTLPNPGGNIQYF	TGTGCCAGCACACTTCCGAACCCAGGGGGAAACATTCAGTACTTC
TRBV30	many	NA	TRBJ2-1	CAWGSFSGAPSEFF	TGTGCCTGGGGCTCTTTTTCCGGGGCCCCTTCGGAGTTCTTC
TRBV12-3/TRBV12-4	few	TRBD2	TRBJ2-3	CASRAGDYTDTQYF	TGTGCCAGCCGAGCGGGGGACTACACAGATACGCAGTATTTT
TRBV6-5	NA	TRBD2	TRBJ2-3	CASSYKASGYFTDTQYF	TGTGCCAGCAGTTACAAGGCTAGCGGTTACTTCACAGATACGCAGTATTTT
TRBV12-3/TRBV12-4	NA	TRBD1	TRBJ2-3	CASGSQGSTDTQYF	TGTGCCAGCGGATCACAGGGGTCCACAGATACGCAGTATTTT
TRBV20-1	NA	NA	TRBJ1-1	CSARPQKNTEAFF	TGCAGTGCTCGCCCCCAGAAGAACACTGAAGCTTTCTTT
TRBV12-3/TRBV12-4	once	TRBD2	TRBJ2-7	CASNYGLAASYEQYF	TGTGCCAGCAACTACGGACTAGCGGCCTCCTACGAGCAGTACTTC
TRBV20-1	NA	TRBD2	TRBJ2-3	CSARDYGGGATDTQYF	TGCAGTGCTAGAGATTATGGCGGGGGGGCCACAGATACGCAGTATTTT
TRBV7-2	few	TRBD2	TRBJ2-1	CASSFASGGYEQFF	TGTGCCAGCAGCTTCGCTAGCGGAGGTTATGAGCAGTTCTTC
TRBV20-1	once	TRBD2	TRBJ2-5	CSASTRAGGLDEQYF	TGCAGTGCATCAACGCGGGCGGGAGGGCTGGATGAGCAGTACTTC
TRBV9	NA	NA	TRBJ2-3	CASSVGSRLGTDTQYF	TGTGCCAGCAGCGTAGGTTCTCGATTGGGCACAGATACGCAGTATTTT
TRBV5-1	few	NA	TRBJ1-4	CASSWSAATNEKLFF	TGCGCCAGCAGCTGGTCTGCCGCAACTAATGAAAAACTGTTTTTT
TRBV9	NA	TRBD1	TRBJ1-6	CASSRRTGVNSPRHF	TGTGCCAGCAGCCGTAGGACAGGTGTTAATTCACCCCGCCACTTT
TRBV19	NA	NA	TRBJ2-7	CASSHRQSPLHEQYF	TGTGCCAGTAGTCACAGACAGAGTCCACTACACGAGCAGTACTTC
TRBV20-1	many	TRBD1	TRBJ1-2	CSAITGANYGYTF	TGCAGTGCAATAACAGGGGCGAACTATGGCTACACCTTC
TRBV12-3/TRBV12-4	many	TRBD1	TRBJ1-2	CASSLRQGDGYTF	TGTGCCAGCAGTTTACGACAGGGTGATGGCTACACCTTC
TRBV14	once	NA	TRBJ2-3	CASRRKRSTDTQYF	TGTGCCAGCAGGCGCAAGCGCTCCACAGATACGCAGTATTTT